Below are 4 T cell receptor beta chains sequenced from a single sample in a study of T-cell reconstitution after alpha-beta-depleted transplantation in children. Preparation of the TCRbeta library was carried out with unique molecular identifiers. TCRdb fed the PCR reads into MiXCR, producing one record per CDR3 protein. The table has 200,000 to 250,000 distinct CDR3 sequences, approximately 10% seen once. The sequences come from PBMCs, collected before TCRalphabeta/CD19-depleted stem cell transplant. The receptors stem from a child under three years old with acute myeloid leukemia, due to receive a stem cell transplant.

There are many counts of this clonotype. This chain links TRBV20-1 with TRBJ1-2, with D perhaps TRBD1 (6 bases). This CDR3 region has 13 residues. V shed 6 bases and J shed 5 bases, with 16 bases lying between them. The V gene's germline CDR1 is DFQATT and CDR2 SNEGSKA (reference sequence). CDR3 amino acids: CSATEGGGYGYTF. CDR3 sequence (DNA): TGCAGTGCCACGGAAGGGGGTGGATATGGCTACACCTTC.

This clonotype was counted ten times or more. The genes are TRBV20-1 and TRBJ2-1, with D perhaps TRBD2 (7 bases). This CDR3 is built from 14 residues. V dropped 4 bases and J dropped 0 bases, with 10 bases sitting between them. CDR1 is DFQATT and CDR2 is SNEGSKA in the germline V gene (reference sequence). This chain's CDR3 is CSAKGGDSYNEQFF. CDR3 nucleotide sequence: TGCAGTGCTAAGGGGGGGGACTCCTACAATGAGCAGTTCTTC.

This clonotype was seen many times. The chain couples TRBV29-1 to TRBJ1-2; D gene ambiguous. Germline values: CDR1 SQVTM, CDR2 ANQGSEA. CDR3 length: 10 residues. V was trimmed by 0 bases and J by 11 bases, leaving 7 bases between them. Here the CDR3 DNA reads TGCAGCGTTGAAGATGACTCTTACACCTTC. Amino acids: CSVEDDSYTF.

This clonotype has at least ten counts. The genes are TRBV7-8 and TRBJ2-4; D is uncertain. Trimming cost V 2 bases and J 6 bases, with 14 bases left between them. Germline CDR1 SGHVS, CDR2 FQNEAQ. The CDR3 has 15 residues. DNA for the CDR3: TGTGCCAGCAGCTTAAAGGCCGACTTGGGAAACATTCAGTACTTC. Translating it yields CASSLKADLGNIQYF.